These T cell receptor beta chains were read from a single sample in a study of patients and donors after allogeneic stem cell transplantation. A single record per CDR3 protein comes from TCRdb applying MiXCR to the RT-PCR reads. The table has 150,000 to 200,000 distinct CDR3 sequences, around 28% seen once. The source material was blood, either unsorted or a sorted T cell fraction (not recorded which). These receptors were collected from a human donor who was either an allogeneic HSCT recipient or a stem cell or donor lymphocyte infusion donor (not recorded which). It is not recorded whose cells these are; they may come from a transplant donor. Each CDR3 is given with its conserved first and last residue. The order of the fields is J gene, V gene, clone size, D gene, CDR3 protein, CDR3 DNA. A D gene is named only where the DNA matches it firmly. For some rows the clone size is stated as once, few or many, or as a class when expanded; others skip it.

TRBJ2-1,TRBV20-1,-,TRBD2,CSAATSGGSSYNEQFF,TGCAGTGCCGCCACTAGCGGGGGGAGCTCCTACAATGAGCAGTTCTTC
TRBJ2-5,TRBV12-3/TRBV12-4,few,-,CASSLALGDPLETQYF,TGTGCCAGCAGTTTAGCGCTGGGGGACCCTCTGGAGACCCAGTACTTC
TRBJ1-1,TRBV11-2,few,-,CASSLDLQANTEAFF,TGTGCCAGCAGCTTAGATCTACAGGCGAACACTGAAGCTTTCTTT
TRBJ2-7,TRBV30,-,-,CAWSEQGDSYEQYF,TGTGCCTGGAGTGAACAGGGAGACTCCTACGAGCAGTACTTC
TRBJ2-5,TRBV7-9,-,-,CASSQGFGQETQYF,TGTGCCAGCAGCCAGGGGTTTGGGCAAGAGACCCAGTACTTC
TRBJ2-2,TRBV3-1,-,TRBD2,CASSLSTSGKAGELFF,TGTGCCAGCAGCCTCTCTACTAGCGGGAAGGCCGGGGAGCTGTTTTTT
TRBJ1-5,TRBV5-6,-,-,CASSFRDTNQPQHF,TGTGCCAGCAGTTTCCGCGACACCAATCAGCCCCAGCATTTT
TRBJ1-5,TRBV12-3/TRBV12-4,-,TRBD1,CASTARDRTHGAQHF,TGTGCCAGCACCGCTCGGGACAGGACGCATGGGGCCCAGCATTTT
TRBJ2-1,TRBV5-1,-,-,CASSFANEQFF,TGCGCCAGCAGCTTTGCGAATGAGCAGTTCTTC
TRBJ2-2,TRBV6-5,-,-,CASSYDNTGELFF,TGTGCCAGCAGTTACGATAACACCGGGGAGCTGTTTTTT
TRBJ1-4,TRBV12-3/TRBV12-4,few,-,CASSLGEDEKLFF,TGTGCCAGCAGTTTAGGGGAGGACGAAAAACTGTTTTTT
TRBJ2-1,TRBV2,-,TRBD2,CASNLAGVWYNEQFF,TGTGCCAGCAACCTAGCGGGAGTATGGTACAATGAGCAGTTCTTC
TRBJ1-5,TRBV12-3/TRBV12-4,many,-,CASRVSGVQPQHF,TGTGCCAGCAGAGTATCAGGGGTTCAGCCCCAGCATTTT
TRBJ2-1,TRBV7-2,-,-,CASSPLVGESSVEQFF,TGTGCCAGCAGCCCCCTTGTGGGAGAATCTTCGGTTGAGCAGTTCTTC
TRBJ1-4,TRBV29-1,few,-,CSAGRDTSEKLFF,TGCAGCGCCGGAAGGGACACGTCTGAAAAACTGTTTTTT
TRBJ2-7,TRBV12-3/TRBV12-4,-,TRBD2,CASTPGLAGGPSSYEQYF,TGTGCCAGCACCCCGGGACTAGCGGGAGGGCCGAGCTCCTACGAGCAGTACTTC
TRBJ2-5,TRBV7-2,few,TRBD1,CASSKPGTGEETQYF,TGTGCCAGCAGCAAGCCGGGGACAGGAGAAGAGACCCAGTACTTC
TRBJ1-2,TRBV20-1,few,TRBD1,CSASNLGQENYGYTF,TGCAGTGCTAGTAATCTGGGACAGGAAAACTATGGCTACACCTTC
TRBJ2-1,TRBV4-3,few,TRBD2,CASSQAAGLGGKRLNEQFF,TGCGCCAGCAGCCAAGCGGCGGGACTAGGGGGAAAGCGGCTCAATGAGCAGTTCTTC
TRBJ2-3,TRBV13,-,-,CASSSRGGDTQYF,TGTGCCAGCAGCTCCAGGGGGGGAGATACGCAGTATTTT
TRBJ2-6,TRBV12-3/TRBV12-4,once,-,CASSFGALSFSGANVLTF,TGTGCCAGCAGTTTTGGGGCGCTCTCATTCTCTGGGGCCAACGTCCTGACTTTC
TRBJ1-1,TRBV28,-,-,CASSPSQRTGVF,TGTGCCAGCAGTCCTTCACAACGGACGGGGGTCTTT
TRBJ2-7,TRBV27,-,-,CASSFLRGNNYEQYF,TGTGCCAGCAGTTTCTTAAGAGGGAACAACTACGAGCAGTACTTC
TRBJ2-3,TRBV4-2,-,-,CASSQAPEPFDTQYF,TGTGCCAGCAGCCAAGCCCCAGAACCCTTCGATACGCAGTATTTT
TRBJ1-1,TRBV20-1,few,-,CSARGGVGTEAFF,TGCAGTGCTAGAGGGGGGGTGGGCACTGAAGCTTTCTTT
TRBJ2-3,TRBV29-1,-,TRBD1,CSVEDRAYSTDTQYF,TGCAGCGTTGAGGACAGGGCATATAGCACAGATACGCAGTATTTT
TRBJ2-3,TRBV15,-,-,CATSGWTTSTDTQYF,TGTGCCACCAGTGGTTGGACAACTAGCACAGATACGCAGTATTTT
TRBJ2-7,TRBV7-9,-,-,CASSLGASRSYEQYF,TGTGCCAGCAGCTTAGGGGCTAGCCGCTCCTACGAGCAGTACTTC
TRBJ2-2,TRBV5-1,-,-,CASSPRGPGELFF,TGCGCCAGCAGCCCTCGGGGTCCCGGGGAGCTGTTTTTT
TRBJ1-1,TRBV6-2/TRBV6-3,few,-,CASSYRVLGTEAFF,TGTGCCAGCAGTTACAGGGTTTTGGGCACTGAAGCTTTCTTT